One sample yielded the 24 T cell receptor beta chains listed below, sequenced in a study. TCRdb re-called the 5' RACE reads through MiXCR, storing one row per CDR3 protein. The table has about 40,000 distinct CDR3 sequences, approximately 28% seen once. Material: tumor-infiltrating memory CD4+ T cells sorted from the breast tumor. Stated subset: memory CD4+ T cells, CD4+CD45RO+CD25-. The receptors here all came from a female donor with breast cancer.

To note about this clonotype: Sequence at one end of the junction differs from germline and may be a read error. V is TRBV7-8 and J is TRBJ2-3; no definite D call. CDR1 is SGHVS and CDR2 is FQNEAQ in the germline V gene. This CDR3 is 13 amino acids long. The CDR3 sequence is CASNLAAKDTQYF. The CDR3, as DNA: TGTGCCAGCAACTTAGCTGCGAAAGATACGCAGTATTTT.

The chain employs TRBV6-6 and TRBJ1-6; D is uncertain. The germline gives CDR1 MNHNY, CDR2 SVGAGI (reference sequence). V was pared by 3 bases and J by 10 bases, with 13 bases between. The length of the CDR3 is 14 residues. The CDR3 bases are TGTGCCAGCAGTTATGCTCCAAGGAGATCACCCCTCCACTTT. Translating it yields CASSYAPRRSPLHF.

The chain is built from TRBV5-1 and TRBJ2-6; D possibly corresponds to TRBD1 (6 bases). V gave up 0 bases and J gave up 0 bases, with 16 bases separating them. CDR3 length: 19 amino acids. Germline V gene sequence: CDR1 SGHRS, CDR2 YFSETQ. The CDR3 region has the DNA TGCGCCAGCAGCTTGGCACCCAGGGGATGGGGCTCTGGGGCCAACGTCCTGACTTTC. Translated: CASSLAPRGWGSGANVLTF.

The chain combines TRBV5-1 with TRBJ1-1, with 8 bases identical to TRBD1. This CDR3 contains 15 residues. CDR1 and CDR2 (germline): SGHRS, YFSETQ. The J segment lost 4 bases and the V segment lost 4 bases, leaving 9 bases of the junction unmatched. DNA for the CDR3: TGCGCCAGCAGCGTTACCGGGACAGGCGCCACTGAAGCTTTCTTT. It specifies CASSVTGTGATEAFF.

The genes are TRBV5-6 and TRBJ1-2; maybe TRBD1 (6 bases). V dropped 1 base and J dropped 4 bases, with 23 bases sitting between them. Germline V gene sequence: CDR1 SGHDT, CDR2 YYEEEE. The CDR3 loop spans 18 amino acids. The CDR3 sequence: CASSLTGTFGQGLYGYTF. For the CDR3, the DNA is TGTGCCAGCAGCTTGACCGGGACATTCGGTCAAGGACTCTATGGCTACACCTTC.

With regard to this clonotype: This clone may be a read error of a much larger clone one base away. In nucleotides, the CDR3 is TGCGCCAGCGGCACGGGACTAGCGGGAGCCGCAGATACGCAGTATTTT. This codes for CASGTGLAGAADTQYF. This chain links TRBV5-1 with TRBJ2-3, with 14 nucleotides matching TRBD2. Germline V gene lookup returns CDR1 SGHRS and CDR2 YFSETQ. This CDR3 spans 16 amino acids. J was trimmed by 4 bases and V by 7 bases; bases with no gene match: 8. The whole variable domain, remainder taken from reference TRBV5-1 and TRBJ2-3, is KAGVTQTPRYLIKTRGQQVTLSCSPISGHRSVSWYQQTPGQGLQFLFEYFSETQRNKGNFPGRFSGRQFSNSRSEMNVSTLELGDSALYLCASGTGLAGAADTQYFGPGTRLTVL.

This clonotype has only a few counts. This chain connects TRBV11-2 to TRBJ2-3, with 8 bases matching TRBD2. J gave up 3 bases and V 3 bases, and 2 bases lay outside the gene matches. CDR3 size: 14 residues. CDR1 and CDR2 (germline): SGHAT, FQNNGV. The CDR3 bases are TGTGCCAGCAGCTTTAGCGGGATGACAGATACGCAGTATTTT. Its protein is CASSFSGMTDTQYF.

The V and J genes are TRBV6-1 and TRBJ1-4; 7 bases line up with TRBD1. Germline trimming cut 6 bases from V and 4 bases from J; bases unmatched to any gene: 14. Per the germline V gene, CDR1 is MNHNS and CDR2 is SASEGT. The CDR3 is 17 residues long. The CDR3 coding sequence is TGTGCCAGCAGACAGGGACAGTTCTTTATTGTTAATGAAAAACTGTTTTTT. Translation: CASRQGQFFIVNEKLFF.

The table lists this clonotype with a few counts. The gene calls are TRBV20-1 and TRBJ2-5, with D perhaps TRBD2 (5 bases). Trimming took off 2 bases at V and 5 bases at J, with 9 bases between the two ends. The germline V gene encodes CDR1 DFQATT and CDR2 SNEGSKA (reference sequence). The CDR3 is 12 residues long. CDR3 protein: CSARSPGETQYF. CDR3 in DNA: TGCAGTGCTAGATCTCCGGGGGAGACCCAGTACTTC.

The chain's CDR3 is CASSLRTGEIGDSPLHF. The CDR3 nucleotides are TGTGCCAGCAGCTTAAGGACAGGGGAGATTGGAGATTCACCCCTCCACTTT. The chain couples TRBV13 to TRBJ1-6; 9 positions agree with TRBD1. V lost 2 bases to trimming and J lost 8 bases; unmatched junction nucleotides: 10. Germline CDR1 reads PRHDT; CDR2 reads FYEKMQ (reference sequence). This CDR3 contains 17 residues.

This clonotype was counted a few times. This chain joins TRBV5-1 and TRBJ1-2; D unclear. The V gene lost 1 base and the J gene lost 0 bases, with 13 bases spanning the gap. This CDR3 comprises 16 residues. Germline lookup yields CDR1 SGHRS and CDR2 YFSETQ. The CDR3 bases are TGCGCCAGCAGCTTGTCCAGCCTTCCTTCTAACTATGGCTACACCTTC. This sequence encodes CASSLSSLPSNYGYTF.

This clonotype is categorized as medium-sized (0.01 to 0.1%). The V gene is TRBV5-1, the J gene TRBJ2-7; 14 nucleotides agree with TRBD2. Germline-derived CDR1 and CDR2 are SGHRS and YFSETQ. This CDR3 has 17 amino acids. V shed 4 bases and J 3 bases; nucleotides not matched to a gene: 9. Written as DNA, the CDR3 is TGCGCCAGCAGCCAGGGACTAGCGGGAGCAAGTCTCTACGAGCAGTACTTC. Translating gives CASSQGLAGASLYEQYF.

This chain links TRBV15 with TRBJ1-2, with D maybe TRBD1 (5 bases). Trimming left V 3 bases short and J 2 bases short, with 10 bases between. Germline V lookup: CDR1 LNHNV, CDR2 YYDKDF (reference sequence). The CDR3 is 14 residues long. CDR3 nucleotides: TGTGCCACCAGCAGTCTCGGGGGGAACTATGGCTACACCTTC. Residues: CATSSLGGNYGYTF.

This clonotype came up once. The genes are TRBV28 and TRBJ2-1, with D unclear. Germline loops: CDR1 MDHEN, CDR2 SYDVKM. Trimming pared 1 base from V and 0 bases from J, leaving 10 bases between. The CDR3 has 16 residues. For the CDR3, the DNA is TGTGCCAGCAGTTTATCCTCTATGAGCTCCTACAATGAGCAGTTCTTC. This translates into CASSLSSMSSYNEQFF.

This clonotype has just a few counts. This chain links TRBV18 with TRBJ1-2; TRBD1 agrees at 8 bases. V lost 5 bases and J lost 4; bases outside the gene matches: 15. This CDR3 comprises 17 residues. Germline V gene data show CDR1 as KGHSH and CDR2 as LQKENI. DNA for the CDR3: TGTGCCAGCTCAGCAGATACCCCGGACAGGGTGGGCTATGGCTACACCTTC. This translates into CASSADTPDRVGYGYTF.

The chain employs TRBV4-1 and TRBJ2-7, with D perhaps matching TRBD1 (6 bases). Trimming removed 4 bases at V and 3 bases at J, with 13 bases between. The CDR3 is 14 amino acids. Germline V gene lookup returns CDR1 MGHRA and CDR2 YSYEKL. The CDR3 DNA reads as TGCGCCAGCAGCCCCCCGGACAGAGTCTACGAGCAGTACTTC. Its protein is CASSPPDRVYEQYF.

As concerns this clonotype: One end of the junction fails to match germline, which may point to a read error. The chain carries TRBV7-2 and TRBJ1-6, with TRBD1 identical over 7 bases. There are 16 residues in the CDR3. The germline V gene encodes CDR1 SGHTA and CDR2 FQGNSA. The CDR3 region has the DNA TGTGCCAGCAGCTTAGGTGGGGACAGACCTAATTCACCCCCCCACTTT. It specifies CASSLGGDRPNSPPHF.

A few counts support this clonotype. The rearrangement links TRBV20-1 to TRBJ1-2; TRBD1 agrees at 7 bases. Germline V gene lookup returns CDR1 DFQATT and CDR2 SNEGSKA (reference sequence). The CDR3 has 13 residues. With 3 bases clipped from V and 3 bases from J, the junction kept 4 bases outside the gene matches. The CDR3 DNA follows: TGCAGTGCTAGCCGCGACAGGGACTATGGCTACACCTTC. This codes for CSASRDRDYGYTF.

A remark on this clonotype: Its ends do not fully match the called genes, so a read error is possible. The rearrangement joins TRBV4-1 to TRBJ2-5; 9 bases agree with TRBD2. Germline lookup yields CDR1 MGHRA and CDR2 YSYEKL. This CDR3 region has 13 residues. The CDR3 sequence is CASSRLAGEIQYF. The CDR3 DNA sequence: TGCGCCAGCAGCCGATTAGCGGGAGAGATCCAGTACTTC.

The J gene is TRBJ2-3, the V gene TRBV10-3; 9 nucleotides align to TRBD1. CDR3 length: 14 residues. Germline CDR1 reads ENHRY; CDR2 reads SYGVKD. J lost 3 bases, V lost 5 bases, and 3 bases had no gene match. This chain's CDR3 is CAISTGGATDTQYF. CDR3 nucleotide sequence: TGTGCCATCAGTACAGGGGGCGCGACAGATACGCAGTATTTT.

This clonotype was seen more than once but under ten times. The rearrangement joins TRBV5-1 to TRBJ2-2; weak D call: TRBD1 (6 bases). The germline CDR1 and CDR2 sequences are SGHRS and YFSETQ. The V end was cut by 6 bases, the J end by 3 bases, with 15 bases between. The CDR3 sequence is 15 residues long. As DNA, the CDR3 is TGCGCCAGCAACTCTGACAGGATAGACACCGGGGAGCTGTTTTTT. Its protein is CASNSDRIDTGELFF.

The CDR3 spells CASSRRGETQYF. The CDR3 DNA sequence: TGTGCCAGCAGCCGGAGGGGAGAGACCCAGTACTTC. This chain links TRBV6-1 with TRBJ2-5, with D maybe TRBD2 (6 bases). The CDR3 spans 12 residues. Germline V gives CDR1 MNHNS, CDR2 SASEGT. V was clipped by 6 bases and J by 4 bases, with 9 bases between them.

This clonotype was seen at least ten times. This chain joins TRBV5-1 and TRBJ2-1, with D hard to call. The V and J ends lost 0 bases and 4 bases respectively, with 8 bases between them. Germline loops: CDR1 SGHRS, CDR2 YFSETQ. The CDR3 spans 14 residues. CDR3 in DNA: TGCGCCAGCAGCTTGGCCACTGAATACAATGAGCAGTTCTTC. Translated, it gives CASSLATEYNEQFF.

The chain has TRBV7-2 and TRBJ2-2, with D unclear. V was cut by 7 bases and J by 5 bases, with 8 bases left in between. The CDR3 has 12 residues. Germline V CDR1 and CDR2: SGHTA, FQGNSA. The CDR3 DNA follows: TGTGCCAGCACCCCGACAACCGGGGAGCTGTTTTTT. Residues: CASTPTTGELFF. The full variable domain, completed using reference TRBV7-2 and TRBJ2-2, is GAGVSQSPSNKVTEKGKDVELRCDPISGHTALYWYRQSLGQGLEFLIYFQGNSAPDKSGLPSDRFSAERTGGSVSTLTIQRTQQEDSAVYLCASTPTTGELFFGEGSRLTVL.